The 17 T cell receptor beta chains below come from one sample, sequenced in a study of Graves' ophthalmopathy and Graves' hyperthyroidism. As the template, RNA transcripts were used to amplify TCR beta CDR3 regions. An initial RT-PCR round employing HTBI primers preceded a second-round multiplex PCR. TCRdb called the multiplex PCR reads again in MiXCR, with one record for every CDR3 protein. The data contain around 170,000 distinct CDR3 sequences, over 35% of them singletons. Source material: peripheral blood. The receptor source for this set is a woman between 40 and 50 years old with Graves' ophthalmopathy.

The count of this clonotype is one. The chain recombines TRBV19 with TRBJ1-2; TRBD1 might be the D (6 bases). This CDR3 is 13 amino acids long. V was pared by 3 bases and J by 7 bases, with 12 bases between. Germline V CDR1 and CDR2: LNHDA, SQIVND (reference sequence). In DNA, the CDR3 is TGTGCCAGTAGTATTGAGGGGGGTGCTGGCTACACCTTC. It encodes CASSIEGGAGYTF.

The table lists this clonotype with many counts. V and J are TRBV3-1 and TRBJ2-7, with 13 bases fitting TRBD2. The trim removed 2 bases at V and 4 bases at J, leaving 5 bases unmatched. The CDR3 is 16 residues long. Germline assignment: CDR1 LGHDT and CDR2 YNNKEL (reference sequence). The CDR3 here is CASSQSRTSGSYEQYF. As DNA, the CDR3 is TGTGCCAGCAGCCAATCACGGACTAGCGGGAGTTACGAGCAGTACTTC.

This clonotype was observed at least ten times. V usage is TRBV20-1 and J usage is TRBJ2-7, with D perhaps matching TRBD2 (6 bases). CDR1 and CDR2 from the germline V gene are DFQATT and SNEGSKA (reference sequence). The CDR3 is 15 amino acids. Trimming left V 3 bases short and J 3 bases short, with 18 bases between. CDR3 in amino acids: CSASANPGLYYEQYF. The CDR3 nucleotides read TGCAGTGCTAGCGCCAACCCGGGACTTTACTACGAGCAGTACTTC.

This clonotype turned up a few times. V gene TRBV28 combines with J gene TRBJ2-7; TRBD2 matches 11 bases. Germline trimming cut 2 bases from V and 3 bases from J; bases unmatched to any gene: 6. CDR1 MDHEN and CDR2 SYDVKM come from the germline V gene. The length of the CDR3 is 16 residues. The CDR3 nucleotides read TGTGCCAGCAGTTTACCGCTAGCGGGAGGCAACTACGAGCAGTACTTC. This gives the protein CASSLPLAGGNYEQYF.

This clonotype was seen ten or more times. The CDR3 DNA is TGCAGTGCTAGATTCCAGGGGCTCGAGCAGTACTTC. This gives the protein CSARFQGLEQYF. This rearrangement joins TRBV20-1 to TRBJ2-7, with a weak D call TRBD1 (6 bases). The V end was cut by 2 bases, the J end by 6 bases, with 11 bases between. This CDR3 contains 12 residues. Germline V gene sequence: CDR1 DFQATT, CDR2 SNEGSKA (reference sequence).

V gene TRBV11-2 combines with J gene TRBJ2-7, with 8 bases matching TRBD1. There are 16 residues in the CDR3. Germline CDR1 and CDR2: SGHAT and FQNNGV. V shed 3 bases, J shed 2 bases, and the junction held 9 bases outside the gene matches. Here the CDR3 reads CASSFGTGRSTYEQYF. CDR3 DNA sequence: TGTGCCAGCAGCTTTGGGACAGGACGAAGTACCTACGAGCAGTACTTC.

The V gene is TRBV14, the J gene TRBJ1-1; maybe TRBD1 (5 bases). The V end lost 3 bases, the J end lost 9 bases, and 8 bases lay between the germline ends. The germline CDR1 and CDR2 sequences are SGHDN and FVKESK. The CDR3 has 11 amino acids. CDR3 in amino acids: CASSHGGQAFF. CDR3 DNA: TGTGCCAGCAGCCACGGGGGTCAAGCTTTCTTT.

This chain links TRBV20-1 with TRBJ1-5, with D possibly matching TRBD1 (6 bases). Germline V gives CDR1 DFQATT, CDR2 SNEGSKA (reference sequence). This CDR3 has 13 amino acids. Trimming removed 3 bases at V and 4 bases at J, with 10 bases between. The DNA of the CDR3 is TGCAGTGCTAGCCGGGACATTAATCAGCCCCAGCATTTT. This translates into CSASRDINQPQHF.

Many counts were recorded for this clonotype. The chain has TRBV28 and TRBJ2-7; D gene unclear. V shed 1 base and J shed 0 bases, with 13 bases lying between them. The CDR3 sequence is 16 residues long. Germline CDR1 reads MDHEN; CDR2 reads SYDVKM. The CDR3 DNA is TGTGCCAGCAGTTTATTTTCAGGCCCCTCCTCCTACGAGCAGTACTTC. This gives the protein CASSLFSGPSSYEQYF.

This clonotype was picked up many times. The rearrangement joins TRBV5-1 to TRBJ1-1; the D gene is possibly TRBD1 (5 bases). The CDR3 spans 14 residues. V lost 5 bases and J 8 bases, leaving 19 bases between the germline ends. Germline CDR1 reads SGHRS; CDR2 reads YFSETQ. The CDR3 DNA reads TGCGCCAGCAGATCGCTTACGGACGGGACCGAAGCTTTCTTT. This encodes CASRSLTDGTEAFF.

This clonotype was seen repeatedly, ten times or more. Here the CDR3 DNA reads TGTGCCAGCAGTTTATACAGTCAAGGTTCCGCACGGGACACTGAAGCTTTCTTT. This sequence encodes CASSLYSQGSARDTEAFF. The chain couples TRBV27 to TRBJ1-1; D gene unclear. This CDR3 contains 18 residues. Germline CDR1 reads MNHEY; CDR2 reads SMNVEV (reference sequence). Trimming cost V 1 base and J 3 bases, with 21 bases left between them.

The chain links TRBV6-2 or TRBV6-3 to TRBJ1-1; 9 nucleotides match TRBD1. This CDR3 is built from 15 residues. V dropped 5 bases and J dropped 2; count of bases not matched to a gene: 6. Germline V CDR1 and CDR2: MNHEY, SVGEGT. The CDR3 sequence is CASSALTGGNTEAFF. The CDR3 DNA reads TGTGCCAGCAGTGCCCTGACAGGGGGTAACACTGAAGCTTTCTTT.

This clonotype was found many times. The chain links TRBV6-2 or TRBV6-3 to TRBJ1-6, with D uncertain. The CDR3 consists of 15 residues. From germline, CDR1 is MNHEY and CDR2 SVGEGT. Trimming cost V 2 bases and J 4 bases, with 9 bases left between them. The CDR3 nucleotides are TGTGCCAGCAGTTACGTCGGACTTTATAATTCACCCCTCCACTTT. The encoded protein is CASSYVGLYNSPLHF.

In its sample, this clonotype was seen many times. The chain uses TRBV28 and TRBJ2-5; TRBD2 might be the D (6 bases). The CDR3 extends over 13 amino acids. V was clipped by 8 bases and J by 4 bases, with 14 bases between them. Germline V lookup: CDR1 MDHEN, CDR2 SYDVKM. The CDR3, as DNA: TGTGCCAGCGGGACCCGGGACTCAGAGACCCAGTACTTC. Translation gives CASGTRDSETQYF.

The rearrangement uses TRBV12-3 or TRBV12-4 and TRBJ2-7, with D perhaps matching TRBD2 (5 bases). The CDR3 has 15 residues. The V and J ends lost 6 bases and 4 bases respectively, with 19 bases between them. This CDR3 reads CASSSRQEARYEQYF. CDR3 DNA: TGTGCCAGCAGCTCCAGGCAGGAGGCCAGATACGAGCAGTACTTC.

This clonotype was seen a single time. This chain joins TRBV10-3 and TRBJ2-7; tentative D call: TRBD2 (5 bases). There are 16 residues in the CDR3. The germline CDR1 and CDR2 sequences are ENHRY and SYGVKD. The CDR3 region is CATRTRERKGWYEQYF. The CDR3 DNA is TGTGCTACGCGGACCCGGGAAAGAAAGGGTTGGTACGAGCAGTACTTC.

This clonotype was counted at least ten times. V and J are TRBV12-3 or TRBV12-4 and TRBJ2-2, with 11 bases matching TRBD2. This CDR3 spans 15 amino acids. The ends lost 5 bases at V and 5 bases at J; junction bases unmatched: 4. The CDR3 coding sequence is TGTGCCAGCAGTACGACTAGCGGGAAAACCGGGGAGCTGTTTTTT. This sequence encodes CASSTTSGKTGELFF.